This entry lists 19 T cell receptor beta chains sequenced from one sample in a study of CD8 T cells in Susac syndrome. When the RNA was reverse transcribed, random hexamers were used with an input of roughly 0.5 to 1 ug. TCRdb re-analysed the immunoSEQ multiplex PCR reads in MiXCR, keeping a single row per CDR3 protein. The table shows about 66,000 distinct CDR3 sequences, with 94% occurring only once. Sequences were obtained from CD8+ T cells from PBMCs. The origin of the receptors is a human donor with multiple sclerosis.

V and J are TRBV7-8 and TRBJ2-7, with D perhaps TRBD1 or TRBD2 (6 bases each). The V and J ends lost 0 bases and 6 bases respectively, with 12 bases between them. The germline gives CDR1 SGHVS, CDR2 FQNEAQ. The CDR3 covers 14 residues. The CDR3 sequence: CASSLAARGPEQYF. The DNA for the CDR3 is TGTGCCAGCAGCTTAGCAGCTCGGGGGCCCGAGCAGTACTTC.

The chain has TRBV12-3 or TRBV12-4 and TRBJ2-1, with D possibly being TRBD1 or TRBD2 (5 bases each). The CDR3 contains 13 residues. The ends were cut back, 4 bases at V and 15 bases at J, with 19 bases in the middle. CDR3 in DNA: TGTGCCAGCAGTTCTGGGACGAGTTTAAAGCCGTTCTTC. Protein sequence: CASSSGTSLKPFF.

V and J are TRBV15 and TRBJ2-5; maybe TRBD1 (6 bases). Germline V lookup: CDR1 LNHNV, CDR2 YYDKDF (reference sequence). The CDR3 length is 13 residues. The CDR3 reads CAAGAGRQETQYF. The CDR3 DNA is TGTGCGGCAGGGGCAGGCCGCCAAGAGACCCAGTACTTC.

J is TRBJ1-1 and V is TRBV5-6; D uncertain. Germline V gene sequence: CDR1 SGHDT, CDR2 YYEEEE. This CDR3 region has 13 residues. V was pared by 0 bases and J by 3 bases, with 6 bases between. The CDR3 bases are TGTGCCAGCAGCTTGGTTTGGGACACTGAAGCTTTCTTT. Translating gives CASSLVWDTEAFF.

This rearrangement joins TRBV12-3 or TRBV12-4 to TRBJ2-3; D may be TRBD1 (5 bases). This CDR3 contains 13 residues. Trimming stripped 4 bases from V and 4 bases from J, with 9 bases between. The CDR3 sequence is CASSWGDADTQYF. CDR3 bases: TGTGCCAGCAGTTGGGGCGATGCAGATACGCAGTATTTT.

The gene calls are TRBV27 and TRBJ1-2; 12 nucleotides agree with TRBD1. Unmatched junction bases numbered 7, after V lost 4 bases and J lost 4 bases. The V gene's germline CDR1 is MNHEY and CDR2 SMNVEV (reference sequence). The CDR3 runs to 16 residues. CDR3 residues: CASSSGTGGIVYGYTF. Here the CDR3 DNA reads TGTGCCAGCAGTTCCGGGACAGGGGGCATTGTCTATGGCTACACCTTC.

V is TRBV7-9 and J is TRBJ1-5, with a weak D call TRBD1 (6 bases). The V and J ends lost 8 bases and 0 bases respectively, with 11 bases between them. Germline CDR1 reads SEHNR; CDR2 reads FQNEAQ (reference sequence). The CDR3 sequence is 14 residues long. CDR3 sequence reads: CASQSRGSNQPQHF. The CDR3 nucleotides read TGTGCCAGCCAGTCCAGGGGTAGCAATCAGCCCCAGCATTTT.

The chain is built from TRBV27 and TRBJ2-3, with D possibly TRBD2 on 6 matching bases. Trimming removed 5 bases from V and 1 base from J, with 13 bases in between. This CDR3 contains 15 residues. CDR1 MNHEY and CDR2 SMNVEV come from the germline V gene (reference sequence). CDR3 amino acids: CASSTRLGGTDTQYF. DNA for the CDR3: TGTGCCAGCAGTACCCGACTAGGTGGCACAGATACGCAGTATTTT.

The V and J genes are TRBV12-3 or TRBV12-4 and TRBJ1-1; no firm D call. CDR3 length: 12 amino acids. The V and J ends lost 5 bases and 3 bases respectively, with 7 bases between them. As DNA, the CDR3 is TGTGCCAGCAGTCCGTATGACACTGAAGCTTTCTTT. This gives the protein CASSPYDTEAFF.

Here the CDR3 reads CASKPGGEETQYF. For the CDR3, the DNA is TGTGCCAGCAAACCGGGGGGAGAAGAGACCCAGTACTTC. The gene calls are TRBV3-1 and TRBJ2-5; 7 nucleotides line up with TRBD2. With 7 bases clipped from V and 3 bases from J, the junction kept 5 bases outside the gene matches. Germline V CDR1 and CDR2: LGHDT, YNNKEL (reference sequence). This CDR3 is 13 amino acids long.

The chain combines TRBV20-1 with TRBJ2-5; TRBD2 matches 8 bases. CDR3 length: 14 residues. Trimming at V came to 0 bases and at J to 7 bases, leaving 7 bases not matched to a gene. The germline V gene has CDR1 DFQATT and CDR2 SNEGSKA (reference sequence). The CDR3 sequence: CSAREPGLGVTQYF. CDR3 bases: TGCAGTGCTAGAGAGCCGGGACTAGGGGTGACCCAGTACTTC.

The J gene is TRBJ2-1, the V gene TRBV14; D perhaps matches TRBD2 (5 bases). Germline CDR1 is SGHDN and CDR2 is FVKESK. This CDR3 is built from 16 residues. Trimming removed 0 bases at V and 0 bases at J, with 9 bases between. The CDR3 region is CASSQETGDSYNEQFF. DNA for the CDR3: TGTGCCAGCAGCCAAGAGACCGGGGACTCCTACAATGAGCAGTTCTTC.

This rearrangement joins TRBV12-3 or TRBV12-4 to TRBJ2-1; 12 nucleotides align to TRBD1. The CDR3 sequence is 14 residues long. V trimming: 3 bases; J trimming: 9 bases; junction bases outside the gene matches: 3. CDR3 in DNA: TGTGCCAGCAGTTTGGGACAGGGGGCCAGTGAGCAGTTCTTC. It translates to CASSLGQGASEQFF.

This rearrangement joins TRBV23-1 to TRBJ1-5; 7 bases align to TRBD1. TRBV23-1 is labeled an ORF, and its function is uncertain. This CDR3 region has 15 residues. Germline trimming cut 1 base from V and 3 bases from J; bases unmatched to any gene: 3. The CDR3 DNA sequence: TGCGCCAGCAGTCAATTTGACAGGGACAATCAGCCCCAGCATTTT. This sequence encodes CASSQFDRDNQPQHF.

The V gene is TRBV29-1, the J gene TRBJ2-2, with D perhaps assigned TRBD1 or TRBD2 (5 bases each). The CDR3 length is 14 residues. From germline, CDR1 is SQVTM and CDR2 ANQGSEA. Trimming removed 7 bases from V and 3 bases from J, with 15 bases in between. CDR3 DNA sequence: TGCAGCGGGCGAGGTGGGGGAGACACCGGGGAGCTGTTTTTT. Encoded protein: CSGRGGGDTGELFF.

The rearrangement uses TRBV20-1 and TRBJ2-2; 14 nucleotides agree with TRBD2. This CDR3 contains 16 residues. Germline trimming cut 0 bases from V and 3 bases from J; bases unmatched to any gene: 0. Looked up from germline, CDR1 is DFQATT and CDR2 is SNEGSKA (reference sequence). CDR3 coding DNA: TGCAGTGCTAGAGAGGGACTAGCGGGGGACACCGGGGAGCTGTTTTTT. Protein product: CSAREGLAGDTGELFF.

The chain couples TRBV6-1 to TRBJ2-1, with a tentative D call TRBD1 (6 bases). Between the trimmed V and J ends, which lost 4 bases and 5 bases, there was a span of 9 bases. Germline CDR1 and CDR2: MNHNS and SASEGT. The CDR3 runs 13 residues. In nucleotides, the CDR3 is TGTGCCAGCAGTGGGGACACTCACAATGAGCAGTTCTTC. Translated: CASSGDTHNEQFF.

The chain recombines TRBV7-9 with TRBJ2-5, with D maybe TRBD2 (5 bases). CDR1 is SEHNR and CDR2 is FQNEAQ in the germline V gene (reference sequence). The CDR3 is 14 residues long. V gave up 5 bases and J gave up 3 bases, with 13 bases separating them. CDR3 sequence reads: CASSPWTVEETQYF. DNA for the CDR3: TGTGCCAGCAGCCCCTGGACTGTGGAAGAGACCCAGTACTTC.

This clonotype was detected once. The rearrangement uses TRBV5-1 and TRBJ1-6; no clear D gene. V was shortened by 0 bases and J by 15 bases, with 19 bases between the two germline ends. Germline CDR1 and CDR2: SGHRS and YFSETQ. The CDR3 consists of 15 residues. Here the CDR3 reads CASSLVFWQPFHLHF. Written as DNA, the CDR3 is TGCGCCAGCAGCTTGGTGTTTTGGCAGCCCTTTCACCTCCACTTT.